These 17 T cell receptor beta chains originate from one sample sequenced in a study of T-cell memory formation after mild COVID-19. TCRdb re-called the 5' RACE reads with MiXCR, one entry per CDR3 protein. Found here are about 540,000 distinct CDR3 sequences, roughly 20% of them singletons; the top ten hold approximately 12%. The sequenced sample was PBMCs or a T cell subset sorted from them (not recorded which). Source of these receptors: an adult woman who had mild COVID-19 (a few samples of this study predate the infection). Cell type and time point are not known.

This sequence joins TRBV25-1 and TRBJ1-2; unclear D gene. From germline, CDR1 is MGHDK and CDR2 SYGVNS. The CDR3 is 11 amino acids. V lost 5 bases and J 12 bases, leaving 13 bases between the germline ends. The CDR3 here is CASSRASRDTF. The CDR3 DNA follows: TGTGCCAGCAGTCGGGCTTCGAGGGACACCTTC.

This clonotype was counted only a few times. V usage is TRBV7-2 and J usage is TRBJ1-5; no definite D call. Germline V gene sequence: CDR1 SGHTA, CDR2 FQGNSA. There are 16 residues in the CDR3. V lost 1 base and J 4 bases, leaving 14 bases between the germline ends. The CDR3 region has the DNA TGTGCCAGCAGCTTAGGGTGGCGGGGAGGTAATCAGCCCCAGCATTTT. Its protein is CASSLGWRGGNQPQHF.

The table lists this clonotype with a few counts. The CDR3 reads CASSQDFGSGYGYTF. CDR3 in DNA: TGCGCCAGCAGTCAGGACTTCGGTAGTGGCTATGGCTACACCTTC. The rearrangement joins TRBV5-1 to TRBJ1-2, with no clear D. This CDR3 region has 15 residues. The ends were cut back, 5 bases at V and 4 bases at J, with 18 bases in the middle. The germline V gene encodes CDR1 SGHRS and CDR2 YFSETQ.

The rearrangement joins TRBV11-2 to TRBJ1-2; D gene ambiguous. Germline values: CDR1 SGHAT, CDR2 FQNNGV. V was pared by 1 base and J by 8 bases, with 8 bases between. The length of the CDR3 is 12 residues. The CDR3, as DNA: TGTGCCAGCAGCTTAGTAGGGCGCGGCTACACCTTC. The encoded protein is CASSLVGRGYTF.

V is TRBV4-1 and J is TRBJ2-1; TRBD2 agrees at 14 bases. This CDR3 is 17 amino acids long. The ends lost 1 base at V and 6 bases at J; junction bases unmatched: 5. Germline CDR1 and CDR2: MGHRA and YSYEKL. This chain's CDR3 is CASSQGLAGGPGNEQFF. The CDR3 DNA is TGCGCCAGCAGCCAAGGACTAGCGGGAGGGCCAGGCAATGAGCAGTTCTTC.

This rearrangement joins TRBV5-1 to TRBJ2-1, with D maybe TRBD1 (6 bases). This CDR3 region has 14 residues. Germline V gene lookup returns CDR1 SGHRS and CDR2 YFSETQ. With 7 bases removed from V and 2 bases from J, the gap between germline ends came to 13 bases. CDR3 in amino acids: CASLRDTTYNEQFF. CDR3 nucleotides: TGCGCCAGCCTGAGGGACACAACCTACAATGAGCAGTTCTTC.

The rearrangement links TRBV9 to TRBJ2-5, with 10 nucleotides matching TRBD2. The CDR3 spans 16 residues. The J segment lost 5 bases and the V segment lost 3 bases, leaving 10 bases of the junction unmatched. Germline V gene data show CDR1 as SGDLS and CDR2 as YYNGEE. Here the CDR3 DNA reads TGTGCCAGCAGCGACAGCGGGAGGGCCCCCAGGGAGACCCAGTACTTC. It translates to CASSDSGRAPRETQYF.

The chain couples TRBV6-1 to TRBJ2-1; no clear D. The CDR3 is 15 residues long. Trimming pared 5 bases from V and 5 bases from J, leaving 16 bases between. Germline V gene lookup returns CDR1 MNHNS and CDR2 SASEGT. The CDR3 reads CASSPWSSSNNEQFF. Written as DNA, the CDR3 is TGTGCCAGCAGTCCCTGGAGTAGCAGTAACAATGAGCAGTTCTTC.

The CDR3 coding sequence is TGTGCCAGCAGCTCCGGGACAGGGGACGGCGAGCAGTACTTC. This encodes CASSSGTGDGEQYF. This chain connects TRBV7-9 to TRBJ2-7, with 10 bases lining up with TRBD1. CDR1 and CDR2 from the germline V gene are SEHNR and FQNEAQ (reference sequence). The junction had 6 bases not matched to a gene; V was cut back by 4 bases and J by 6 bases. The CDR3 totals 14 residues.

The CDR3 here is CSARSMGGSNTEAFF. Written as DNA, the CDR3 is TGCAGTGCTAGATCGATGGGTGGCTCGAACACTGAAGCTTTCTTT. This chain joins TRBV20-1 and TRBJ1-1; no clear D. Trimming shortened V by 2 bases and J by 1 base, and 14 bases separated the two germline ends. Germline CDR1 DFQATT, CDR2 SNEGSKA (reference sequence). This CDR3 region has 15 residues.

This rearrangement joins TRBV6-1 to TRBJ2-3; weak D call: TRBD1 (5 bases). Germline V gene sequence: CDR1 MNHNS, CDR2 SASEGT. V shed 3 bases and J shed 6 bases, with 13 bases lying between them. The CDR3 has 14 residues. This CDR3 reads CASSDSGAGDTQYF. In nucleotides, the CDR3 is TGTGCCAGCAGTGATAGTGGGGCCGGGGATACGCAGTATTTT.

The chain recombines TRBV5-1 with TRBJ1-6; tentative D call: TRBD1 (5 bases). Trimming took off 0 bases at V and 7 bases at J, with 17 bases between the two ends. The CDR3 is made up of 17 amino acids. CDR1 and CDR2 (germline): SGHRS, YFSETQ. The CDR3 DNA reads TGCGCCAGCAGCTTGGCCGAAGTGACAGTCGGGAATTCACCCCTCCACTTT. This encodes CASSLAEVTVGNSPLHF.

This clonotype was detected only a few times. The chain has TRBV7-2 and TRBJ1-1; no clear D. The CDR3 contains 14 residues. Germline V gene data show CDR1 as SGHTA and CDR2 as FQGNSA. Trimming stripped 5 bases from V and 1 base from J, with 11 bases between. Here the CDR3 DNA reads TGTGCCAGCAGCGCCGGGGTAGCGAACACTGAAGCTTTCTTT. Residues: CASSAGVANTEAFF.

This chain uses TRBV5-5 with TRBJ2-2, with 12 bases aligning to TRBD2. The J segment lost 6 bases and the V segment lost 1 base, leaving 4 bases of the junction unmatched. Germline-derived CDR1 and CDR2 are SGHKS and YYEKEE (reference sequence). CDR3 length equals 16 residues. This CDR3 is CASSLRLAGESGELFF. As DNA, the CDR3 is TGTGCCAGCAGCTTGCGACTAGCGGGAGAATCCGGGGAGCTGTTTTTT.

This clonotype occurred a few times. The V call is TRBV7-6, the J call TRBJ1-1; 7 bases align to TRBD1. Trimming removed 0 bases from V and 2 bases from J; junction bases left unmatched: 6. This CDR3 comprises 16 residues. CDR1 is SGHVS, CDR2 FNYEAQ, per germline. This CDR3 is CASSLAGQRGNTEAFF. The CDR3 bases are TGTGCCAGCAGCTTAGCGGGACAGAGGGGTAACACTGAAGCTTTCTTT.

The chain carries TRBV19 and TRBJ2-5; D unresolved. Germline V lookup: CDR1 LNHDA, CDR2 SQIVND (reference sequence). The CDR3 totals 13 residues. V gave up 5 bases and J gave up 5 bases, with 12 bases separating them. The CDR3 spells CASSQSGAETQYF. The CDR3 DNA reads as TGTGCCAGTAGTCAGTCGGGCGCGGAGACCCAGTACTTC. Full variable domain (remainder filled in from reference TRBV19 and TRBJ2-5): DGGITQSPKYLFRKEGQNVTLSCEQNLNHDAMYWYRQDPGQGLRLIYYSQIVNDFQKGDIAEGYSVSREKKESFPLTVTSAQKNPTAFYLCASSQSGAETQYFGPGTRLLVL.

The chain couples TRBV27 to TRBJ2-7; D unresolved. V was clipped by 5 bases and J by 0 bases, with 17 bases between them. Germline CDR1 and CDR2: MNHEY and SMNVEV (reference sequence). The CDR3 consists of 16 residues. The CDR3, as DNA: TGTGCCAGCAGTCCCCGCGGCAGGTCTTTCTCCTACGAGCAGTACTTC. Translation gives CASSPRGRSFSYEQYF.